These T cell receptor beta chains were read from a single sample in a study of control samples from healthy donors and cancer patients. Here immunoSEQ multiplex PCR was the method, and the copy in TCRdb shows in-frame clones only, minus some. The sample holds 75,000 to 90,000 clones, over 65% seen once. The sequencing input was blood. The origin of the receptors is a woman between 35 and 50 years old in good health. CDR3s include the opening cysteine and the closing phenylalanine or tryptophan. The D gene is left open where the match is weak. Size values are once, few and many counts, or a class for expanded clones, and some rows have none.

abundance	v_gene	d_gene	j_gene	CDR3aa	CDR3nt
-	TRBV9	TRBD1	TRBJ2-7	CASSVGQGAWEQYF	TGTGCCAGCAGCGTTGGACAGGGGGCGTGGGAGCAGTACTTC
-	TRBV6-5	TRBD1	TRBJ2-4	CATSIGQGRSIQYF	TGTGCCACCTCGATTGGACAGGGGAGAAGCATTCAGTACTTC
-	TRBV19	-	TRBJ1-5	CASSMGGRGSQPQHF	TGTGCCAGTAGTATGGGCGGACGTGGGAGTCAGCCCCAGCATTTT
-	TRBV21-1	-	TRBJ2-2	CASSKAARGQGTGELFF	TGTGCCAGCAGCAAAGCGGCTCGGGGACAGGGCACCGGGGAGCTGTTTTTT
-	TRBV10-3	TRBD1	TRBJ2-3	CAISWDRANTDTQYF	TGTGCCATCAGTTGGGACAGGGCTAACACAGATACGCAGTATTTT
-	TRBV21-1	-	TRBJ1-5	CASSKEPGQAPLYSNQPQHF	TGTGCCAGCAGCAAAGAACCGGGACAGGCGCCGTTATATAGCAATCAGCCCCAGCATTTT
-	TRBV29-1	-	TRBJ1-4	CSVRKRGANEKLFF	TGCAGCGTTAGAAAAAGGGGGGCTAATGAAAAACTGTTTTTT
-	TRBV30	TRBD2	TRBJ2-3	CAWSSGTSGGEGDTQYF	TGTGCCTGGAGTTCCGGGACTAGCGGGGGGGAAGGAGATACGCAGTATTTT
-	TRBV6-5	-	TRBJ1-1	CASSPRGRGSEAFF	TGTGCCAGCAGTCCCCGGGGAAGGGGATCTGAAGCTTTCTTT
-	TRBV25-1	TRBD1	TRBJ1-2	CASSDTRQGNYGYTF	TGTGCCAGCAGTGACACTCGACAGGGTAACTATGGCTACACCTTC
-	TRBV7-2	TRBD2	TRBJ2-1	CASRRTSSYNEQFF	TGTGCCAGCAGGCGGACTAGCTCCTACAATGAGCAGTTCTTC
-	TRBV6-4	TRBD2	TRBJ2-2	CASSDGTSTGELFF	TGTGCCAGCAGTGACGGGACTAGCACCGGGGAGCTGTTTTTT
-	TRBV3-1/TRBV3-2	TRBD1	TRBJ1-2	CASRKTGGEYLGGYTF	TGTGCCAGCAGGAAGACAGGGGGCGAGTACTTGGGAGGCTACACCTTC
-	TRBV19	-	TRBJ1-5	CASSMRGFSNQPQHF	TGTGCCAGTAGTATGAGAGGTTTCAGCAATCAGCCCCAGCATTTT
-	TRBV27	-	TRBJ1-6	CASSDYRQVNNSPLHF	TGTGCCAGCAGCGACTACAGACAGGTTAATAATTCACCCCTCCACTTT
few	TRBV7-9	-	TRBJ1-6	CASSLGTGGDSPLHF	TGTGCCAGCAGCTTAGGGACCGGGGGTGACTCACCCCTCCACTTT
-	TRBV27	TRBD2	TRBJ2-2	CASSLSRLAGQTGELFF	TGTGCCAGCAGTTTATCCCGACTAGCGGGACAAACCGGGGAGCTGTTTTTT
many	TRBV6-5	TRBD1	TRBJ1-5	CASNDGTGGIQPQHF	TGTGCCAGCAACGACGGGACAGGGGGCATTCAGCCCCAGCATTTT
-	TRBV7-8	-	TRBJ1-5	CASSHRGQPQHF	TGTGCCAGCAGCCATCGGGGTCAGCCCCAGCATTTT
-	TRBV5-1	-	TRBJ2-3	CASKSGQGTDTQYF	TGCGCCAGCAAATCGGGGCAGGGAACAGATACGCAGTATTTT
-	TRBV7-3	-	TRBJ2-5	CASSLGASDQETQYF	TGTGCCAGCAGCTTAGGGGCATCGGACCAAGAGACCCAGTACTTC
few	TRBV5-1	TRBD1	TRBJ1-1	CASDDGQVNTEAFF	TGCGCCAGCGATGATGGACAGGTCAACACTGAAGCTTTCTTT
-	TRBV5-6	TRBD2	TRBJ2-7	CASSPGLAGGYEQYF	TGTGCCAGCAGCCCGGGACTAGCGGGGGGCTACGAGCAGTACTTC
-	TRBV5-1	-	TRBJ2-7	CASSSLAAGVEQYF	TGCGCCAGCAGCTCTCTCGCGGCAGGGGTCGAGCAGTACTTC
-	TRBV4-3	-	TRBJ1-2	CASSQTRGADGYTF	TGCGCCAGCAGCCAAACACGGGGGGCGGATGGCTACACCTTC
-	TRBV7-2	-	TRBJ1-2	CASSFGQAYGYTF	TGTGCCAGCAGCTTCGGACAAGCCTATGGCTACACCTTC